This TCR beta chain was sequenced during a study of T cell responses to AZD1222 COVID-19 vaccine. Overall study results and limits: Dominant CD4 TCR responses targeted spike regions 160-218 and 743-854. Donors skewed white British and female; clonal diversity was possibly underestimated.

Here immunoSEQ multiplex PCR was the method, and the copy in TCRdb shows in-frame clones only, minus some. This sample has roughly 130,000 clones, with 80% to 90% found just once. Details on this clone: Its antigen is as yet unknown.

Germline V gene sequence: CDR1 DFQATT, CDR2 SNEGSKA (reference sequence). Trimming took 3 bases from V and 4 from J, leaving 7 bases between them. The CDR3 sequence is 11 residues long. This TCR derives from an adult in good health. The source material was peripheral blood, sampled on day 0 of AZD1222 vaccination. The chain employs TRBV20-1 and TRBJ2-7; D call uncertain. In DNA form, the CDR3 reads TGCAGTGCTAGTTTGGGGTACGAGCAGTACTTC. Its protein is CSASLGYEQYF.